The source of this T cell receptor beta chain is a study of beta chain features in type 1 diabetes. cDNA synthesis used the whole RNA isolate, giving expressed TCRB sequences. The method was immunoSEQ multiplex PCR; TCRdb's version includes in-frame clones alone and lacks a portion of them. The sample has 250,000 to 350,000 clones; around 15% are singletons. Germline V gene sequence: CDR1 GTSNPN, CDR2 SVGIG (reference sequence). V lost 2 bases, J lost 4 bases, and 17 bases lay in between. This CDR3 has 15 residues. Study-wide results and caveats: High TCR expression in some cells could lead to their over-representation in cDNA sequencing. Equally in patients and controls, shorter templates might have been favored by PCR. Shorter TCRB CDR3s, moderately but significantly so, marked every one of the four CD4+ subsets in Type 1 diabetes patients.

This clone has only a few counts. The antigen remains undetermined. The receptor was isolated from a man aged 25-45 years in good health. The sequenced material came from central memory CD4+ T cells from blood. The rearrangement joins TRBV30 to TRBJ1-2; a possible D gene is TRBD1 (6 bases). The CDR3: CAWSPKGTSTYGYTF. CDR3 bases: TGTGCCTGGAGTCCCAAGGGGACATCTACCTATGGCTACACCTTC.